What follows describes a single TCR beta chain. The count of this clone is one. Its antigen target is currently unknown. Nothing much larger sits one base from this clone, and base qualities are not available. TCRbeta CDR3 regions were amplified from genomic DNA by means of the immunoSEQ Assay, a bias-controlled multiplex PCR. The study's own analysis went as follows. Within the assay, amplification of reference gene primers was used to estimate how many nucleated cells each sample contained. Sequence reads were collapsed and filtered to measure the absolute abundance of every unique TCRbeta CDR3 rearrangement. For each sample, productive Simpson clonality was calculated by taking the square root of Simpson's diversity index across productive rearrangements. As stored in TCRdb, this immuneACCESS dataset retains in-frame rearrangements with V and J assigned. A fraction of the clones does not appear; measured against another copy, unresolved V genes explain less than half of the discrepancy, and the remainder lacks a known reason. The V and J calls and clone size come from that table; D and trimming were worked out from the DNA. The sample has fewer than 200,000 clones on record, about 80% of them singletons. The biggest ten clones account for roughly 6.3% of the sample.

The record originates from a study of blood T cell repertoires in COVID-19 (TCRdb year 2020). About the study as a whole: The collaborator samples originated in the United States, Italy and Spain and spanned the acute and convalescent phases of COVID-19. The material from the prospective study consisted of cDNA or gDNA derived from T cells, B-cell-depleted T cells, or PBMCs. Deeply sampled blood TCRbeta repertoires from subjects exposed to, actively infected with, or recovered from COVID-19 were included in the dataset. The repertoires were released in a freely available public database intended as a resource for research on the immune response to SARS-CoV-2. Samples came from the ongoing ImmuneRACE study (first 160 participants) plus 1,254 subjects from 6 global collaborators. Nearly every sample came with metadata listing a de-identified subject ID, COVID-19 status, age in years and sex. Where available, HLA class I and class II types were obtained from metadata supplied by the sample provider rather than from assay-based typing. The research as a whole found: The quantity of clinical and demographic metadata differed by source and by participant and was supplied without curation.

CDR1 and CDR2, per the germline V gene, are SGHTA and FQGTGA. The CDR3 spans 16 residues, from the cysteine through the phenylalanine. The retained sequence is limited to the CDR3, 48 bases, with the frame set at the first base. The trim is 1 base for V and 7 bases for J, with a gap of 17 bases between the germline ends. Whole blood was collected in K2EDTA tubes by collaborating institutions according to the institutions' own protocols. Collaborator samples were shipped for TCRbeta analysis as frozen whole blood, isolated PBMCs, or DNA extracted from either sample type. The sequenced sample consisted of peripheral blood. The chain is encoded by TRBV7-3 joined to TRBJ2-1; the D segment could be TRBD2, given 6 matching bases. This TCR was recovered from a human donor in a cohort sampled during active COVID-19. In nucleotides, the sequence is TGTGCCAGCAGCTTAAAGGGCGGGGCGGAAAGAAATGAGCAGTTCTTC. This codes for CASSLKGGAERNEQFF.